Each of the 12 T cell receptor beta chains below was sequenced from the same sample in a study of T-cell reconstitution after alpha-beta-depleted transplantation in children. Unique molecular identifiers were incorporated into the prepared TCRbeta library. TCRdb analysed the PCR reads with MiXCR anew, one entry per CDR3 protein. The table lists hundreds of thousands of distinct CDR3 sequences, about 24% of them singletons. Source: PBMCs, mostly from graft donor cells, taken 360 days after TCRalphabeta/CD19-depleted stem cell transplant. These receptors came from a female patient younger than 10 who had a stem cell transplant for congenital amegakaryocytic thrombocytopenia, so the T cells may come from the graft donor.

CDR3: CSARGTGNSPLHF. Written as DNA, the CDR3 is TGCAGTGCTAGAGGGACAGGCAATTCACCCCTCCACTTT. The chain uses TRBV20-1 and TRBJ1-6, with TRBD1 matching 7 bases. CDR3 length: 13 amino acids. Germline V gives CDR1 DFQATT, CDR2 SNEGSKA (reference sequence). After removal of 1 base from V and 7 bases from J, the junction contained 1 base not matched to a gene.

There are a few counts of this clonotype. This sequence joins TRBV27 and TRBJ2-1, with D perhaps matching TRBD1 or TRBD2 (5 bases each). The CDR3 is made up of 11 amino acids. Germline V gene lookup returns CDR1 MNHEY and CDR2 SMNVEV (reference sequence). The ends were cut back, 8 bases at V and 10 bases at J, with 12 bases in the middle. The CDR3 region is CASQRGREQFF. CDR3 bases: TGTGCCAGCCAACGGGGCCGAGAGCAGTTCTTC.

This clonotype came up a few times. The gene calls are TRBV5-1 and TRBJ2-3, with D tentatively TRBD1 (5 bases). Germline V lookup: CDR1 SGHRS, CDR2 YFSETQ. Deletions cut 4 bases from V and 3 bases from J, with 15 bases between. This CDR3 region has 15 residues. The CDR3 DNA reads TGCGCCAGCAGCCCAACAGGACCCGAGACAGATACGCAGTATTTT. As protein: CASSPTGPETDTQYF.

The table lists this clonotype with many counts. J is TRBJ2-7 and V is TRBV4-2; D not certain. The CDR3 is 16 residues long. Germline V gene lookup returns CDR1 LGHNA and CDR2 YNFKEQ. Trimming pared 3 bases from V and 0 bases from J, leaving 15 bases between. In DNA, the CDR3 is TGTGCCAGCAGCCAGCCCCGGTCCTCCATCTCCTACGAGCAGTACTTC. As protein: CASSQPRSSISYEQYF.

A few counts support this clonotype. The CDR3 region has the DNA TGCAGTGCCGTCGACAGGGGAAGTACCGGGGAGCTGTTTTTT. Its protein product is CSAVDRGSTGELFF. The chain is built from TRBV20-1 and TRBJ2-2; 8 positions agree with TRBD1. This CDR3 contains 14 residues. In germline, CDR1 is DFQATT, CDR2 SNEGSKA (reference sequence). J lost 5 bases, V lost 6 bases, and 8 bases had no gene match.

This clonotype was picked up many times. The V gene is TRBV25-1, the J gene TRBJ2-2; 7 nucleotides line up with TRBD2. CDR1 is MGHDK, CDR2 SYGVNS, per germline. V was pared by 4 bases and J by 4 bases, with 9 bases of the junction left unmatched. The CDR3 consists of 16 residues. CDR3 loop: CASSGLSGVRTGELFF. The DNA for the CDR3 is TGTGCCAGCAGTGGACTCAGCGGGGTTCGCACCGGGGAGCTGTTTTTT.

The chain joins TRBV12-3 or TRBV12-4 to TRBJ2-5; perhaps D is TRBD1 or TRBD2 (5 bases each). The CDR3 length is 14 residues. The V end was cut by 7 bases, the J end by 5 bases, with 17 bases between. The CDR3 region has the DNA TGTGCCAGCACCCTAGGGGCTAGCTCGGAGACCCAGTACTTC. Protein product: CASTLGASSETQYF.

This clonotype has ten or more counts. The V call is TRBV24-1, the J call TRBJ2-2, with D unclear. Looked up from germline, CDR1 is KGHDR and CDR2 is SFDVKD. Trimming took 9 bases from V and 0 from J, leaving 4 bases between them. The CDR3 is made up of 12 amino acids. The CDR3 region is CATGSNTGELFF. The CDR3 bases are TGTGCCACCGGCTCGAACACCGGGGAGCTGTTTTTT.

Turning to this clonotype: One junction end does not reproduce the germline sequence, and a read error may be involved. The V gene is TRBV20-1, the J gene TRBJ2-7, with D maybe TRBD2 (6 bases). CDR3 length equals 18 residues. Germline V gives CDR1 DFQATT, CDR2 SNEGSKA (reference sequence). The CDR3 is CSARDFGTPSPSIYEHYF. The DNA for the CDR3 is TGCAGTGCTAGAGATTTTGGGACTCCTAGCCCCAGCATTTACGAGCATTACTTC.

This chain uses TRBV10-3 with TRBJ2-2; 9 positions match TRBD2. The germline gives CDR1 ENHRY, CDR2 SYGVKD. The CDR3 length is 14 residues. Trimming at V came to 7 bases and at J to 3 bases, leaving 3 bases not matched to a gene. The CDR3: CAINGGGDTGELFF. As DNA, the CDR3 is TGTGCCATCAACGGCGGGGGGGACACCGGGGAGCTGTTTTTT.

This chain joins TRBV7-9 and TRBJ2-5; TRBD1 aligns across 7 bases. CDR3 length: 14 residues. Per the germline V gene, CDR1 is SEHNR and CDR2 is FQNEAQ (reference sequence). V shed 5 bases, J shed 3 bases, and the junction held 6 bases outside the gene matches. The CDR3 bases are TGTGCCAGCAGCCTGGGACAGAGCAAAGAGACCCAGTACTTC. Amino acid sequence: CASSLGQSKETQYF.

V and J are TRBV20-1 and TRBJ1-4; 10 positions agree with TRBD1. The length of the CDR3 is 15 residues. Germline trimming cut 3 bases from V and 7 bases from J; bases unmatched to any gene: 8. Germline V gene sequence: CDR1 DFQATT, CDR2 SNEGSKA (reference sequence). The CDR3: CSASGTGARGEKLFF. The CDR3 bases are TGCAGTGCTAGTGGGACAGGGGCTCGGGGTGAAAAACTGTTTTTT.